This TCR beta chain was sequenced during a study of blood T cell repertoires in COVID-19. J gave up 1 base and V 3 bases, and 9 bases lay outside the gene matches. The CDR3 runs 16 residues. Germline CDR1 and CDR2: SGDLS and YYNGEE. This table comes from immunoSEQ multiplex PCR, and its TCRdb copy is limited to in-frame clones, with some not included. The table has 290,000 or so clones, just over 90% seen once. The chain couples TRBV9 to TRBJ1-1, with TRBD1 identical over 7 bases. The sequencing input was peripheral blood. This TCR derives from a woman between 25 and 40 years old with COVID-19, enrolled during active disease. The CDR3 loop reads CASSAATGMTNTEAFF. CDR3 DNA: TGTGCCAGCAGCGCTGCGACAGGGATGACGAACACTGAAGCTTTCTTT. The whole variable domain, remainder taken from reference TRBV9 and TRBJ1-1, is DSGVTQTPKHLITATGQRVTLRCSPRSGDLSVYWYQQSLDQGLQFLIQYYNGEERAKGNILERFSAQQFPDLHSELNLSSLELGDSALYFCASSAATGMTNTEAFFGQGTRLTVV.